The entry below gives a single TCR beta chain sequence along with its context. Its antigen is not known. This record comes from a study of beta chain features in type 1 diabetes. Study-wide results and caveats: Moderately but significantly shorter TCRB CDR3s were found in Type 1 diabetes patients in all four CD4+ subsets. Type 1 diabetes patients had fewer VDJ junction insertions and more deletions. Any HLA effect on TCRB rearrangement was left unresolved by small sub-analyses. Naive, central memory and Treg TCRB repertoires seemed to resemble each other more closely in patients than they did in healthy donors.

TCRB transcripts that were expressed got sequenced, as all of the isolated RNA had been reverse transcribed. The method was immunoSEQ multiplex PCR; TCRdb's version includes in-frame clones alone and lacks a portion of them. The sample lists 680,000 or so clones; roughly 13% were seen once. This CDR3 has 10 amino acids. Looked up from germline, CDR1 is DFQATT and CDR2 is SNEGSKA (reference sequence). Blood was collected once per donor into heparin, averaging roughly 120 mL. This TCR came from a man aged 18 to 29 with type 1 diabetes. Sequencing was performed on naive CD4+ T cells from blood. The chain is built from TRBV20-1 and TRBJ2-3, with D unclear. Here the CDR3 reads CSLASGTQYF. CDR3 bases: TGCAGCCTGGCCTCCGGTACGCAGTATTTT.